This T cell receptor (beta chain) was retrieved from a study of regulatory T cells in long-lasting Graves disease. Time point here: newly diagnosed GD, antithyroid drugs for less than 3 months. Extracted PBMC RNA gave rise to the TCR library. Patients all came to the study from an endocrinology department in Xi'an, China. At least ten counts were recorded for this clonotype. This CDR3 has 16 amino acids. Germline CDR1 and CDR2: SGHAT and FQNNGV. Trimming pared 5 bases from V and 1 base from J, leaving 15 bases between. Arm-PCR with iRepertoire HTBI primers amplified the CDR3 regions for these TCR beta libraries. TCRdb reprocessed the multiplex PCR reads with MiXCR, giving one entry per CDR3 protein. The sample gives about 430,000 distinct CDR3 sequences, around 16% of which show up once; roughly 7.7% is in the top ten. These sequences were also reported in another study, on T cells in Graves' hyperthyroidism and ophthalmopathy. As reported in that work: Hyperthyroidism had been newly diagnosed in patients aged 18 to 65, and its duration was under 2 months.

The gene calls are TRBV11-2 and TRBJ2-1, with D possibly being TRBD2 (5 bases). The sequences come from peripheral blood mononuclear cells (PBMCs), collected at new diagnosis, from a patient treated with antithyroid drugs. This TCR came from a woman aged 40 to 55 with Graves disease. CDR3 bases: TGTGCCAGCAGCCAACACCGGGGTGGGTCCTACAATGAGCAGTTCTTC. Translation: CASSQHRGGSYNEQFF.